The 13 T cell receptor beta chains in this list originate from one sample, sequenced in a study of blood T cell repertoires in COVID-19. Sequencing was performed with immunoSEQ multiplex PCR; in TCRdb, only in-frame clones are kept and a portion is missing. The sample consists of under 200,000 clones, approximately 87% of them appearing once. Source material: peripheral blood. These receptors were taken from a woman in her 70s with acute or convalescent COVID-19.

The chain carries TRBV6-5 and TRBJ2-7, with a possible D match to TRBD2 (5 bases). The germline CDR1 and CDR2 sequences are MNHEY and SVGAGI. The V gene lost 3 bases and the J gene lost 3 bases, with 18 bases spanning the gap. The CDR3 is made up of 16 amino acids. DNA of the CDR3: TGTGCCAGCAGTTATCGGGTTTTCAACGGACTCTACGAGCAGTACTTC. Translating it yields CASSYRVFNGLYEQYF.

The rearrangement links TRBV2 to TRBJ2-7; 7 nucleotides agree with TRBD1. This CDR3 contains 11 residues. From germline, CDR1 is SNHLY and CDR2 FYNNEI. V lost 8 bases, J lost 12 bases, and 10 bases stayed unmatched. The CDR3 loop is CASVRQGPPYF. CDR3 DNA sequence: TGTGCCAGCGTTCGACAGGGCCCGCCGTACTTC.

This chain uses TRBV7-2 with TRBJ2-5; no definite D call. Trimming pared 5 bases from V and 5 bases from J, leaving 9 bases between. CDR3 length: 12 residues. CDR1 and CDR2 (germline): SGHTA, FQGNSA. CDR3 sequence: CASSPTRETQYF. The CDR3 DNA reads TGTGCCAGCAGCCCGACTCGGGAGACCCAGTACTTC. Full variable domain (outside the CDR3, taken from reference TRBV7-2 and TRBJ2-5): GAGVSQSPSNKVTEKGKDVELRCDPISGHTALYWYRQSLGQGLEFLIYFQGNSAPDKSGLPSDRFSAERTGGSVSTLTIQRTQQEDSAVYLCASSPTRETQYFGPGTRLLVL.

This clone turned up a few times. The rearrangement joins TRBV7-3 to TRBJ1-6; 7 bases are shared with TRBD1. Per the germline V gene, CDR1 is SGHTA and CDR2 is FQGTGA. The V segment lost 3 bases and the J segment 11 bases; nucleotides outside the gene matches: 7. This CDR3 is 14 amino acids long. CDR3 sequence reads: CASSLGYRGAPLHF. CDR3 DNA: TGTGCCAGCAGCTTGGGGTACAGGGGAGCACCCCTCCACTTT.

The chain uses TRBV11-3 and TRBJ2-7; the match to TRBD1 covers 7 bases. The trim removed 6 bases at V and 7 bases at J, leaving 9 bases unmatched. The germline V gene has CDR1 SGHNT and CDR2 YENEEA. CDR3 length: 13 amino acids. CDR3: CASSSTGAWEQYF. CDR3 nucleotides: TGTGCCAGCAGTTCCACAGGGGCCTGGGAGCAGTACTTC.

CDR3 nucleotides: TGCGCCAGCAGTCGAACCGGGACATCCCCTACGACTAACTATGGCTACACCTTC. It is translated as CASSRTGTSPTTNYGYTF. The J gene is TRBJ1-2, the V gene TRBV5-1; a possible D gene is TRBD1 (6 bases). This CDR3 contains 18 residues. Germline loops: CDR1 SGHRS, CDR2 YFSETQ. V dropped 5 bases and J dropped 0 bases, with 23 bases sitting between them.

V usage is TRBV3-1 (or the pseudogene TRBV3-2) and J usage is TRBJ1-2, with TRBD1 matching over 10 bases. After removal of 6 bases from V and 4 bases from J, the junction contained 2 bases not matched to a gene. The CDR3 has 13 amino acids. Germline V CDR1 and CDR2: LGHDT, YNNKEL (reference sequence). This CDR3 reads CASRRQGAYGYTF. The CDR3 bases are TGTGCCAGCAGACGACAGGGGGCCTATGGCTACACCTTC.

V usage is TRBV28 and J usage is TRBJ1-5, with 11 bases fitting TRBD1. Germline assignment: CDR1 MDHEN and CDR2 SYDVKM. V gave up 5 bases and J gave up 6 bases; unmatched junction bases: 6. The CDR3 runs 15 residues. CDR3 in amino acids: CASSTGQGVSQPQHF. DNA for the CDR3: TGTGCCAGCAGTACGGGACAGGGGGTTAGTCAGCCCCAGCATTTT.

This chain joins TRBV7-2 and TRBJ1-4, with 8 positions matching TRBD1. Looked up from germline, CDR1 is SGHTA and CDR2 is FQGNSA. Losses at the gene ends were 6 bases for V and 3 bases for J; bases not matched to a gene: 6. This CDR3 is built from 15 residues. This CDR3 is CASRRTGGSNEKLFF. CDR3 bases: TGTGCCAGCAGACGCACAGGGGGGTCTAATGAAAAACTGTTTTTT.

The chain is built from TRBV7-9 and TRBJ1-1; no definite D call. The CDR3 consists of 16 residues. The germline CDR1 and CDR2 sequences are SEHNR and FQNEAQ (reference sequence). V was cut by 0 bases and J by 0 bases, with 11 bases left in between. CDR3 sequence reads: CASSLAAGGMNTEAFF. The DNA for the CDR3 is TGTGCCAGCAGCTTAGCGGCAGGAGGTATGAACACTGAAGCTTTCTTT.

This clone was seen a single time. The chain recombines TRBV18 with TRBJ1-1; D unresolved. The CDR3 length is 12 residues. V was clipped by 3 bases and J by 1 base, with 3 bases between them. Germline V gene sequence: CDR1 KGHSH, CDR2 LQKENI. This chain's CDR3 is CASSPANTEAFF. CDR3 nucleotide sequence: TGTGCCAGCTCACCGGCGAACACTGAAGCTTTCTTT.

This clone has a handful of counts. The chain recombines TRBV5-4 with TRBJ1-4; a possible D gene is TRBD1 (6 bases). CDR3 size: 15 residues. Germline assignment: CDR1 SGHNT and CDR2 YYREEE (reference sequence). Between the trimmed V and J ends, which lost 2 bases and 4 bases, there was a span of 12 bases. The CDR3 nucleotides read TGTGCCAGCAGCTTATCCCCCAGGGGTAATGAAAAACTGTTTTTT. Amino acid sequence: CASSLSPRGNEKLFF.

The genes are TRBV11-2 and TRBJ1-1; D not resolved. V lost 6 bases and J 2 bases, leaving 7 bases between the germline ends. The length of the CDR3 is 12 residues. The V gene's germline CDR1 is SGHAT and CDR2 FQNNGV. The CDR3 region is CASSRTNTEAFF. The CDR3 DNA sequence: TGTGCCAGCAGTCGTACAAACACTGAAGCTTTCTTT.